The rows below give T cell receptor beta chains drawn from one sample of a study of control samples from healthy donors and cancer patients. The data were produced by immunoSEQ multiplex PCR, yet TCRdb's version contains in-frame clones alone and is incomplete. The top ten clones hold over 4% of a sample with approximately 160,000 clones, around 93% of them seen once. The sample comprised blood. These receptors were collected from a woman aged 55-70 years in good health. The conserved cysteine and the conserved F or W are not part of the CDR3 here.

V gene: TRBV4-3; CDR3 protein: ASSQEGRTGYEQY
V gene: TRBV7-2; CDR3 protein: ASSSGQPNEKLF
V gene: TRBV27; CDR3 protein: ASSFSGTVGYT
V gene: TRBV10-3; CDR3 protein: AISVRDSDTEAF
V gene: TRBV6-5; CDR3 protein: ASSYGQGVADTQY
V gene: TRBV2; CDR3 protein: ASSDGATTDTQY
V gene: TRBV5-4; CDR3 protein: ASTDRSSTDTQY
V gene: TRBV13; CDR3 protein: ASSPWTGGTTEAF
V gene: TRBV7-2; CDR3 protein: ASSLDGQGYGYT
V gene: TRBV6-2/TRBV6-3; CDR3 protein: ASSYRTSGAYEQY
V gene: TRBV18; CDR3 protein: ASSPPGQNQETQY
V gene: TRBV7-2; CDR3 protein: ASSPGLAGYEQY
V gene: TRBV11-1; CDR3 protein: ASSPRTGVLYEQY
V gene: TRBV18; CDR3 protein: ASSPLAGEAEQY
V gene: TRBV19; CDR3 protein: ASTLGGGHPSSYNEQF
V gene: TRBV18; CDR3 protein: ASSNLGTEGEQY
V gene: TRBV7-2; CDR3 protein: ASSLVSGPNQPQH
V gene: TRBV15; CDR3 protein: ATSRGQGAVEQF
V gene: TRBV27; CDR3 protein: ASSKGQITGELF
V gene: TRBV2; CDR3 protein: ASKKDWNQETQY
V gene: TRBV7-3; CDR3 protein: ASRMDTPRAF
V gene: TRBV11-2; CDR3 protein: ASSRDGRDYGYT
V gene: TRBV5-1; CDR3 protein: ASSFRDVRSPLH
V gene: TRBV5-1; CDR3 protein: ASSFGWGNTEAF
V gene: TRBV5-6; CDR3 protein: ASSLVGDRNQPQH
V gene: TRBV5-6; CDR3 protein: ASSRLQGDAGNTIY
V gene: TRBV30; CDR3 protein: AWAQTGADEQF
V gene: TRBV7-3; CDR3 protein: ASSPGVGGYT
V gene: TRBV19; CDR3 protein: ASSIGTSGGAIGELF
V gene: TRBV7-3; CDR3 protein: ASSPPRGQGPTDTQY
V gene: TRBV4-1; CDR3 protein: ASSQDEASGGGETQY
V gene: TRBV18; CDR3 protein: ASSPWPDLQETQY
V gene: TRBV10-1; CDR3 protein: ASSAGMNSGNTIY
V gene: TRBV11-2; CDR3 protein: ASSDSARKLF
V gene: TRBV18; CDR3 protein: ASSPPGGKLF
V gene: TRBV7-6; CDR3 protein: ASSLGGTREKLF
V gene: TRBV12-3/TRBV12-4; CDR3 protein: ASSPDSNYGYT
V gene: TRBV6-2/TRBV6-3; CDR3 protein: ASSKARGVIAQY
V gene: TRBV7-7; CDR3 protein: ASSRTSGGGNEQF
V gene: TRBV6-5; CDR3 protein: ASSYFQGTNEKLF
V gene: TRBV4-1; CDR3 protein: ASSQRFIATGTSTDTQY
V gene: TRBV5-1; CDR3 protein: ASSGQGDANEKLF
V gene: TRBV19; CDR3 protein: ASLIGPGSWNTEAF
V gene: TRBV4-2; CDR3 protein: ASSQEEEGTSYNEQF